The rows below give T cell receptor beta chains drawn from one sample of a study of lymphopenia after photon versus proton radiotherapy. TCRdb's table, derived via immunoSEQ multiplex PCR, lists solely in-frame clones and lacks some. The data show 75,000 to 90,000 clones, around four fifths seen once. The material was peripheral blood, obtained from a patient treated with proton-based radiotherapy. These receptors originate from a man aged 55 to 70 with pancreatic cancer. Each CDR3 is given with its conserved first and last residue. D genes are given only for firm matches. The size field is filled for only some rows; it gives once, few, many or a size class.

j_call: TRBJ2-2
clone_size: .
v_call: TRBV2
d_call: TRBD2
cdr3_aa: CASSLTSPYTGELFF
cdr3_nt: TGTGCCAGCAGTCTGACTAGCCCTTACACCGGGGAGCTGTTTTTT

j_call: TRBJ1-3
clone_size: .
v_call: TRBV28
d_call: .
cdr3_aa: CASSLSYRGRAAGNTIYF
cdr3_nt: TGTGCCAGCAGTTTATCGTATAGGGGCAGGGCGGCTGGAAACACCATATATTTT

j_call: TRBJ2-6
clone_size: .
v_call: TRBV4-1
d_call: TRBD2
cdr3_aa: CASSQLVAGGTSGANVLTF
cdr3_nt: TGCGCCAGCAGCCAACTGGTAGCGGGAGGCACCTCTGGGGCCAACGTCCTGACTTTC

j_call: TRBJ1-3
clone_size: .
v_call: TRBV6-6
d_call: TRBD1
cdr3_aa: CASSSLDRGGNTIYF
cdr3_nt: TGTGCCAGCAGTTCCCTGGACAGGGGAGGAAACACCATATATTTT

j_call: TRBJ1-3
clone_size: .
v_call: TRBV11-2
d_call: .
cdr3_aa: CASSSGGNTIYF
cdr3_nt: TGTGCCAGCAGCTCGGGCGGAAACACCATATATTTT

j_call: TRBJ2-4
clone_size: .
v_call: TRBV4-3
d_call: .
cdr3_aa: CASSQELAKNIQYF
cdr3_nt: TGCGCCAGCAGCCAAGAGCTAGCCAAAAACATTCAGTACTTC

j_call: TRBJ2-7
clone_size: once
v_call: TRBV27
d_call: .
cdr3_aa: CASSSRNQLYEQYF
cdr3_nt: TGTGCCAGCAGTTCGAGGAACCAGCTCTACGAGCAGTACTTC

j_call: TRBJ1-4
clone_size: .
v_call: TRBV13
d_call: .
cdr3_aa: CASSLQGGGEKLFF
cdr3_nt: TGTGCCAGCAGCCTCCAGGGTGGGGGGGAAAAACTGTTTTTT

j_call: TRBJ2-7
clone_size: .
v_call: TRBV11-3
d_call: .
cdr3_aa: CASSAKGKRTGQYF
cdr3_nt: TGTGCCAGCAGCGCGAAGGGTAAGCGGACCGGGCAGTACTTC

j_call: TRBJ2-7
clone_size: .
v_call: TRBV11-3
d_call: TRBD2
cdr3_aa: CASSPQLTLAGGEQYF
cdr3_nt: TGTGCCAGCAGCCCCCAGTTGACCCTAGCGGGCGGCGAGCAGTACTTC

j_call: TRBJ2-3
clone_size: once
v_call: TRBV4-2
d_call: TRBD2
cdr3_aa: CASSQERTSGVSTDTQYF
cdr3_nt: TGTGCCAGCAGCCAAGAGAGGACTAGCGGGGTAAGCACAGATACGCAGTATTTT

j_call: TRBJ1-4
clone_size: .
v_call: TRBV18
d_call: .
cdr3_aa: CASSLSQQEINEKLFF
cdr3_nt: TGTGCCAGCTCACTTTCACAACAGGAGATTAATGAAAAACTGTTTTTT

j_call: TRBJ2-6
clone_size: .
v_call: TRBV7-2
d_call: .
cdr3_aa: CASSGRRSGANVLTF
cdr3_nt: TGTGCCAGCTCCGGACGGCGCTCTGGGGCCAACGTCCTGACTTTC

j_call: TRBJ1-6
clone_size: .
v_call: TRBV5-6
d_call: .
cdr3_aa: CASSLRNSPLHF
cdr3_nt: TGTGCCAGCAGCTTGAGGAATTCACCCCTCCACTTT

j_call: TRBJ1-4
clone_size: .
v_call: TRBV15
d_call: TRBD1
cdr3_aa: CATSRDRDRENEKLFF
cdr3_nt: TGTGCCACCAGCAGAGATAGGGACAGGGAAAATGAAAAACTGTTTTTT

j_call: TRBJ1-1
clone_size: .
v_call: TRBV10-3
d_call: .
cdr3_aa: CAISEEQNTEAFF
cdr3_nt: TGTGCCATCAGTGAGGAACAGAACACTGAAGCTTTCTTT

j_call: TRBJ2-1
clone_size: few
v_call: TRBV27
d_call: TRBD2
cdr3_aa: CASSLRLAGGNNEQFF
cdr3_nt: TGTGCCAGCAGTTTAAGGTTAGCGGGAGGGAACAATGAGCAGTTCTTC

j_call: TRBJ1-2
clone_size: .
v_call: TRBV29-1
d_call: .
cdr3_aa: CSSVGAGGYTF
cdr3_nt: TGCAGCTCGGTAGGGGCAGGAGGCTACACCTTC

j_call: TRBJ2-1
clone_size: .
v_call: TRBV2
d_call: .
cdr3_aa: CASSVIPAWINEQFF
cdr3_nt: TGTGCCAGCAGTGTCATTCCCGCTTGGATAAATGAGCAGTTCTTC

j_call: TRBJ2-5
clone_size: .
v_call: TRBV9
d_call: .
cdr3_aa: CASSRRGMGQETQYF
cdr3_nt: TGTGCCAGCAGCCGCAGGGGAATGGGCCAAGAGACCCAGTACTTC

j_call: TRBJ2-3
clone_size: .
v_call: TRBV5-1
d_call: .
cdr3_aa: CASSLIAGSTDTQYF
cdr3_nt: TGCGCCAGCAGCTTGATTGCAGGGAGCACAGATACGCAGTATTTT

j_call: TRBJ2-7
clone_size: once
v_call: TRBV7-9
d_call: .
cdr3_aa: CASSLEAGSYEQYF
cdr3_nt: TGTGCCAGCAGCTTAGAAGCAGGTTCCTACGAGCAGTACTTC

j_call: TRBJ1-1
clone_size: .
v_call: TRBV7-3
d_call: .
cdr3_aa: CASSLVRNTEAFF
cdr3_nt: TGTGCCAGCAGCTTAGTAAGGAACACTGAAGCTTTCTTT

j_call: TRBJ2-7
clone_size: .
v_call: TRBV2
d_call: TRBD2
cdr3_aa: CASRATSGISYEQYF
cdr3_nt: TGTGCCAGCAGAGCGACTAGCGGGATCTCCTACGAGCAGTACTTC

j_call: TRBJ2-3
clone_size: .
v_call: TRBV6-1
d_call: .
cdr3_aa: CASTPTGFGTDTQYF
cdr3_nt: TGTGCCAGCACCCCCACCGGGTTCGGCACAGATACGCAGTATTTT

j_call: TRBJ2-7
clone_size: .
v_call: TRBV27
d_call: TRBD2
cdr3_aa: CASSLTSGWGEQYF
cdr3_nt: TGTGCCAGCAGTTTGACTAGCGGGTGGGGGGAGCAGTACTTC

j_call: TRBJ1-3
clone_size: few
v_call: TRBV29-1
d_call: .
cdr3_aa: CSVWTDYSGNTIYF
cdr3_nt: TGCAGCGTATGGACCGACTACTCTGGAAACACCATATATTTT

j_call: TRBJ1-1
clone_size: .
v_call: TRBV19
d_call: .
cdr3_aa: CASSIGAAWTEAFF
cdr3_nt: TGTGCCAGTAGTATAGGGGCAGCTTGGACTGAAGCTTTCTTT

j_call: TRBJ2-1
clone_size: .
v_call: TRBV28
d_call: .
cdr3_aa: CASSLIYNEQFF
cdr3_nt: TGTGCCAGCAGTTTAATCTACAATGAGCAGTTCTTC

j_call: TRBJ2-1
clone_size: .
v_call: TRBV28
d_call: .
cdr3_aa: CASSGDGAYNEQFF
cdr3_nt: TGTGCCAGCTCAGGGGATGGGGCCTACAATGAGCAGTTCTTC

j_call: TRBJ1-1
clone_size: .
v_call: TRBV28
d_call: TRBD1
cdr3_aa: CASSNPRQGGTEAFF
cdr3_nt: TGTGCCAGCAGTAACCCTCGACAGGGAGGGACTGAAGCTTTCTTT

j_call: TRBJ2-6
clone_size: .
v_call: TRBV19
d_call: .
cdr3_aa: CASSSQASGANVLTF
cdr3_nt: TGTGCCAGTAGTAGTCAAGCCTCTGGGGCCAACGTCCTGACTTTC

j_call: TRBJ1-4
clone_size: .
v_call: TRBV7-9
d_call: .
cdr3_aa: CASSLGAGNNEKLFF
cdr3_nt: TGTGCCAGCAGCTTAGGGGCAGGCAATAATGAAAAACTGTTTTTT

j_call: TRBJ2-7
clone_size: .
v_call: TRBV29-1
d_call: .
cdr3_aa: CSVERGYEQYF
cdr3_nt: TGCAGCGTTGAACGGGGGTACGAGCAGTACTTC

j_call: TRBJ2-1
clone_size: .
v_call: TRBV27
d_call: TRBD1
cdr3_aa: CASSFSGFPGTGNNEQFF
cdr3_nt: TGTGCCAGCAGTTTTAGCGGATTTCCCGGGACAGGAAACAATGAGCAGTTCTTC

j_call: TRBJ1-2
clone_size: .
v_call: TRBV28
d_call: .
cdr3_aa: CASSRVGYTF
cdr3_nt: TGTGCCAGCAGTAGGGTCGGCTACACCTTC

j_call: TRBJ1-1
clone_size: .
v_call: TRBV9
d_call: .
cdr3_aa: CASSRTGYTDTEAFF
cdr3_nt: TGTGCCAGCAGTCGAACGGGCTACACGGACACTGAAGCTTTCTTT

j_call: TRBJ2-5
clone_size: .
v_call: TRBV6-1
d_call: TRBD2
cdr3_aa: CASSGTSGTPAKETQYF
cdr3_nt: TGTGCCAGCAGTGGTACTAGCGGGACCCCAGCAAAAGAGACCCAGTACTTC

j_call: TRBJ1-5
clone_size: .
v_call: TRBV28
d_call: .
cdr3_aa: CASRPRGQIWFNQPQHF
cdr3_nt: TGTGCCAGCAGGCCCCGGGGACAAATTTGGTTTAACCAGCCCCAGCATTTT

j_call: TRBJ1-2
clone_size: .
v_call: TRBV10-3
d_call: .
cdr3_aa: CAISPTVEDGYTF
cdr3_nt: TGTGCCATCAGCCCGACGGTGGAGGATGGCTACACCTTC

j_call: TRBJ2-2
clone_size: .
v_call: TRBV4-1
d_call: TRBD2
cdr3_aa: CASSPSGNLGELFF
cdr3_nt: TGCGCCAGCAGTCCAAGCGGGAACCTCGGGGAGCTGTTTTTT

j_call: TRBJ1-1
clone_size: .
v_call: TRBV7-7
d_call: .
cdr3_aa: CASSLTWNTEAFF
cdr3_nt: TGTGCTAGCAGCTTAACATGGAACACTGAAGCTTTCTTT

j_call: TRBJ2-1
clone_size: .
v_call: TRBV11-3
d_call: TRBD2
cdr3_aa: CASSLIGTSGNNEQFF
cdr3_nt: TGTGCCAGCAGCTTAATTGGGACTAGCGGGAATAATGAGCAGTTCTTC

j_call: TRBJ2-7
clone_size: .
v_call: TRBV5-5
d_call: TRBD1
cdr3_aa: CASSTGAPYEQYF
cdr3_nt: TGTGCCAGTTCGACAGGGGCCCCCTACGAGCAGTACTTC

j_call: TRBJ1-4
clone_size: .
v_call: TRBV6-6
d_call: TRBD1
cdr3_aa: CASHLTGPDEKLFF
cdr3_nt: TGTGCCAGCCATTTGACAGGGCCGGACGAAAAACTGTTTTTT

j_call: TRBJ2-7
clone_size: once
v_call: TRBV11-3
d_call: .
cdr3_aa: CASSPLGYEQYF
cdr3_nt: TGTGCCAGCAGCCCCTTGGGCTACGAGCAGTACTTC

j_call: TRBJ2-3
clone_size: .
v_call: TRBV20-1
d_call: .
cdr3_aa: CSATISDTQYF
cdr3_nt: TGCAGTGCAACTATATCCGATACGCAGTATTTT

j_call: TRBJ2-2
clone_size: .
v_call: TRBV19
d_call: .
cdr3_aa: CASSVTGPVANTGELFF
cdr3_nt: TGTGCCAGTAGTGTTACAGGACCGGTTGCGAACACCGGGGAGCTGTTTTTT

j_call: TRBJ2-7
clone_size: .
v_call: TRBV19
d_call: TRBD1
cdr3_aa: CASGKSTGYEQYF
cdr3_nt: TGTGCCAGTGGGAAATCGACAGGGTACGAGCAGTACTTC

j_call: TRBJ2-1
clone_size: .
v_call: TRBV7-2
d_call: .
cdr3_aa: CASSHRYEQFF
cdr3_nt: TGTGCCAGCAGCCACAGGTATGAGCAGTTCTTC

j_call: TRBJ2-2
clone_size: .
v_call: TRBV27
d_call: TRBD1
cdr3_aa: CASSNNRGDRVATGELFF
cdr3_nt: TGTGCCAGCAGCAATAACCGGGGGGACAGGGTTGCCACCGGGGAGCTGTTTTTT

j_call: TRBJ2-5
clone_size: once
v_call: TRBV5-6
d_call: .
cdr3_aa: CASDRSGETQYF
cdr3_nt: TGTGCCAGCGATAGGTCCGGTGAGACCCAGTACTTC